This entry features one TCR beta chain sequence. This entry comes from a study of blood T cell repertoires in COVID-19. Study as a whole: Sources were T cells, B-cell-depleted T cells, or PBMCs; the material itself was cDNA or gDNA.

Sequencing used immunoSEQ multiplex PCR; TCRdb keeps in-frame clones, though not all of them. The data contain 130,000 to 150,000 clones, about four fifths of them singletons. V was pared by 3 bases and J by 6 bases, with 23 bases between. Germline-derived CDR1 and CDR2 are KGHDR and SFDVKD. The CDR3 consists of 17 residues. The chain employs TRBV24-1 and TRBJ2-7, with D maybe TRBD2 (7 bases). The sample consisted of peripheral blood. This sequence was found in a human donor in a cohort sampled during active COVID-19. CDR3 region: CATSDPDVLGGRREQYF. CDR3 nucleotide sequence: TGTGCCACCAGTGATCCAGACGTTTTGGGGGGGCGACGCGAGCAGTACTTC.